This T cell receptor (beta chain) was recovered during a study of low-dose radiotherapy and immunotherapy resistance in tumors. Turning to the study itself: Cohort 1 was treated with 0.5 Gy per fraction at 2-week intervals, amounting to 6.5 Gy overall. Intravenous cyclophosphamide 200 mg/m2 was given every two weeks, one day before radiation and immunotherapy. Patients were on oral aspirin 300 mg taken daily for four cycles from cycle 1 day 1.

Described time point: after trial treatment. Treatment given: LDRT plus nivolumab, ipilimumab, low-dose cyclophosphamide and aspirin (RACIN trial). This clonotype was recorded many times. TRAV- and TRBV-specific primers were used for first-strand cDNA, which covered alpha and beta chains. Amplification, which lasted about 20 PCR cycles, used a constant-region primer and V-primer adapter to amplify TCRs. Each CDR3 protein is one row after TCRdb ran MiXCR on the reads. The sample includes roughly 56,000 distinct CDR3 sequences, about 25% of them seen just once. The clonotype comes from a male donor with prostate cancer. Source: PBMCs, taken after low-dose radiotherapy plus immunotherapy.

The chain's CDR3 is CASSQDEYEQFF. As DNA, the CDR3 is TGTGCCAGCAGCCAAGATGAGTATGAGCAGTTCTTC. V is TRBV4-2 and J is TRBJ2-1; D remains unclear. The V end lost 0 bases, the J end lost 8 bases, and 5 bases lay between the germline ends. Germline CDR1 is LGHNA and CDR2 is YNFKEQ. The CDR3 contains 12 residues.